Below, one T cell receptor (beta chain) is given with its context. Its specificity is not known. cDNA synthesis used the whole RNA isolate, giving expressed TCRB sequences. Method: immunoSEQ multiplex PCR; TCRdb's copy keeps in-frame clones and lacks some. This table holds about 710,000 clones, around 15% found once. Germline-derived CDR1 and CDR2 are SGHRS and YFSETQ. There are 15 residues in the CDR3. V was pared by 2 bases and J by 4 bases, with 12 bases between. This entry is derived from a study of beta chain features in type 1 diabetes. Study findings and constraints: Within each of all four CD4+ subsets, Type 1 diabetes patients had TCRB CDR3s that were moderately but significantly shorter.

The gene calls are TRBV5-1 and TRBJ2-2; D is possibly TRBD1 (6 bases). The source material was naive CD4+ T cells from blood. The sequence was obtained from a man aged 18 to 30 with type 1 diabetes. CDR3 sequence (DNA): TGCGCCAGCAGCTTCTCTTCAGGGGTCACCGGGGAGCTGTTTTTT. Amino acids: CASSFSSGVTGELFF. The full variable domain, its missing parts supplied by reference TRBV5-1 and TRBJ2-2, is KAGVTQTPRYLIKTRGQQVTLSCSPISGHRSVSWYQQTPGQGLQFLFEYFSETQRNKGNFPGRFSGRQFSNSRSEMNVSTLELGDSALYLCASSFSSGVTGELFFGEGSRLTVL.